The TCR beta chain described here comes from a study of Graves' ophthalmopathy and Graves' hyperthyroidism. Study observations and caveats: In blood appeared most of the expanded thyroid clonotypes whose frequency exceeded 0.001. As the model predicted ophthalmopathy progression, it achieved a sensitivity of about 71% and a specificity of 72.22%.

Uncontrolled infections, other autoimmune diseases, pregnancy or lactation barred patients from enrollment. This clonotype was seen repeatedly, ten times or more. The antigen is undetermined. Per germline, CDR1 SGHNT and CDR2 YENEEA. V was shortened by 5 bases and J by 4 bases, with 18 bases between the two germline ends. The CDR3 loop spans 15 amino acids. The authors amplified TCR beta CDR3 regions, and they did so from RNA transcripts for repertoire sequencing. The workflow started with a first-round RT-PCR run with HTBI primers and then moved on to a second-round multiplex PCR. TCRdb recomputed calls from the multiplex PCR reads with MiXCR, one row per CDR3 protein. The data hold around 1.1 million distinct CDR3 sequences, with about two fifths observed a single time.

Sequencing was done on a sample of peripheral blood or thyroid tissue (not recorded which). This sequence was found in an adult man with Graves' hyperthyroidism. The gene calls are TRBV11-3 and TRBJ2-7; the D call may be TRBD1 or TRBD2 (6 bases each). The CDR3 nucleotides read TGTGCCAGCAGCAAAGGTGAGGGGGAGGCGTACGAGCAGTACTTC. Translation: CASSKGEGEAYEQYF.